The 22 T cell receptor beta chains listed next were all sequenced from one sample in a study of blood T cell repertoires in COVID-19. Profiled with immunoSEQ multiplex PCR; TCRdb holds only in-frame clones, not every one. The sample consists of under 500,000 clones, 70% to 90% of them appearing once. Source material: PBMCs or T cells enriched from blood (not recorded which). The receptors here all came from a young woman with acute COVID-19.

The DNA for the CDR3 is TGTGCCAGTAGTATGGGGGCGGGAGAGACCCAGTACTTC. This translates into CASSMGAGETQYF. V gene TRBV19 combines with J gene TRBJ2-5, with D perhaps TRBD1 (6 bases). V was cut by 3 bases and J by 4 bases, with 9 bases left in between. The CDR3 has 13 amino acids. CDR1 and CDR2 (germline): LNHDA, SQIVND (reference sequence).

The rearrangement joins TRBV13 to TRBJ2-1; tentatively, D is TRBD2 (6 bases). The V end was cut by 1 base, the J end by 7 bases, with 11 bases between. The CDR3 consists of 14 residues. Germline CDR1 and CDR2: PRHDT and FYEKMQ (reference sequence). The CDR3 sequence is CASSLVLAPNEQFF. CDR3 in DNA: TGTGCCAGCAGCTTAGTCCTAGCGCCAAATGAGCAGTTCTTC. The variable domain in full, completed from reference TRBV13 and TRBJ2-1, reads AAGVIQSPRHLIKEKRETATLKCYPIPRHDTVYWYQQGPGQDPQFLISFYEKMQSDKGSIPDRFSAQQFSDYHSELNMSSLELGDSALYFCASSLVLAPNEQFFGPGTRLTVL.

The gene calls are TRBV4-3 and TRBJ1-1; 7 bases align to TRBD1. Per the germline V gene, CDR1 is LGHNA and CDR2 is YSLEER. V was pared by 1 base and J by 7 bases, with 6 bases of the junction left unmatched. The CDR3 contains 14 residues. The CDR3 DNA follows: TGCGCCAGCAGCCAAGGCCAGACAGGGAATGAAGCTTTCTTT. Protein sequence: CASSQGQTGNEAFF.

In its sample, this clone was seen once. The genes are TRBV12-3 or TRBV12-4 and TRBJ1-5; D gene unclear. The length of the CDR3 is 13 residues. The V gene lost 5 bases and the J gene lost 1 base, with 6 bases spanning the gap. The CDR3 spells CASSKQSNQPQHF. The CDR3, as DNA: TGTGCCAGCAGTAAACAAAGCAATCAGCCCCAGCATTTT.

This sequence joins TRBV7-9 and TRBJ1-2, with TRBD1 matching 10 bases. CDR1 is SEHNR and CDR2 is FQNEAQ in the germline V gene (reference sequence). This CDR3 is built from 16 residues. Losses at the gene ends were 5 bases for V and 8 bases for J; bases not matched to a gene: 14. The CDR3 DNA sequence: TGTGCCAGCAGCAAACGGGCCTCCGGGACAGGGGAGGGCTACACCTTC. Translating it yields CASSKRASGTGEGYTF.

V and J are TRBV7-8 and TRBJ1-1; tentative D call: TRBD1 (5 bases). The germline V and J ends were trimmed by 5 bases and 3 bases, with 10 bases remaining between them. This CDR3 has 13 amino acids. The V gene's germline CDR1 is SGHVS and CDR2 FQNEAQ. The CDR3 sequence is CASSGDRDTEAFF. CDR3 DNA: TGTGCCAGCAGCGGTGACAGAGACACTGAAGCTTTCTTT. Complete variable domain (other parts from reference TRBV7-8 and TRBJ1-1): GAGVSQSPRYKVAKRGQDVALRCDPISGHVSLFWYQQALGQGPEFLTYFQNEAQLDKSGLPSDRFFAERPEGSVSTLKIQRTQQEDSAVYLCASSGDRDTEAFFGQGTRLTVV.

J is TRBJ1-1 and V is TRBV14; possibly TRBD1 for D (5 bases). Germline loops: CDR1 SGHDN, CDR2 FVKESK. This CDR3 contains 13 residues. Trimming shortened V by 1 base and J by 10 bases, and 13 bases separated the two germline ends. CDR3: CASSQGMGLLAFF. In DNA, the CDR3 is TGTGCCAGCAGCCAAGGGATGGGACTGCTAGCTTTCTTT.

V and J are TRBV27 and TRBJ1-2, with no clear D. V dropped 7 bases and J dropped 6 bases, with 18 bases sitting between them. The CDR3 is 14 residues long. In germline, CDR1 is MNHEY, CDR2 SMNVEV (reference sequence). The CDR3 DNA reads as TGTGCCAGCAAGAACCCCCCGGGAGAGAATGGCTACACCTTC. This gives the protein CASKNPPGENGYTF.

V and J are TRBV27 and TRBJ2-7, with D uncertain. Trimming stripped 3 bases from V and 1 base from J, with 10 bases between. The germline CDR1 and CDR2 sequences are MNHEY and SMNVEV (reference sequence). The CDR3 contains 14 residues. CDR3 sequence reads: CASSFRLHSYEQYF. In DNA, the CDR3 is TGTGCCAGCAGTTTCCGACTGCATTCCTACGAGCAGTACTTC.

As DNA, the CDR3 is TGTGCCAGCAGTTTATCGGGACAGGTTTACGAGCAGTACTTC. The encoded protein is CASSLSGQVYEQYF. This chain uses TRBV27 with TRBJ2-7; TRBD1 matches at 8 bases. V was pared by 0 bases and J by 4 bases, with 2 bases of the junction left unmatched. Germline V lookup: CDR1 MNHEY, CDR2 SMNVEV (reference sequence). The CDR3 extends over 14 amino acids.

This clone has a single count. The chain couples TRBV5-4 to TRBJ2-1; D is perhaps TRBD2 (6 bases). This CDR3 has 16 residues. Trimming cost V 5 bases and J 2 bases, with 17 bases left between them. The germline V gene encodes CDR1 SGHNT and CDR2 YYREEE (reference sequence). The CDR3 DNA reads TGTGCCAGCAGGCTGGCAGCGGGCGGGACCTACAATGAGCAGTTCTTC. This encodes CASRLAAGGTYNEQFF.

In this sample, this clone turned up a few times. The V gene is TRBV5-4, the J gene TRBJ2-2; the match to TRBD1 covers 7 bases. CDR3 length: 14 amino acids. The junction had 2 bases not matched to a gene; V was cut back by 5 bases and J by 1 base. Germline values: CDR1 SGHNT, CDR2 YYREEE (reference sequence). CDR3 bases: TGTGCCAGCAGATACAGGGGGAACACCGGGGAGCTGTTTTTT. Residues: CASRYRGNTGELFF.

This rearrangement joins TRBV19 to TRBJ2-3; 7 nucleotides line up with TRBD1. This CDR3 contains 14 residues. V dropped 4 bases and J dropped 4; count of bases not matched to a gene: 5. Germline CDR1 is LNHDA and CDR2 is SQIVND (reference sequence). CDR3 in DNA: TGTGCCAGTAGTAGAGACAGGGTCGCAGATACGCAGTATTTT. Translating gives CASSRDRVADTQYF.

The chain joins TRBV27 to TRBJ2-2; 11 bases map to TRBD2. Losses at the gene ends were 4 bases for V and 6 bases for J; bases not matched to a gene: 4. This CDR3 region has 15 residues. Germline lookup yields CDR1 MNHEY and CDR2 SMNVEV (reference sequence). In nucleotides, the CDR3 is TGTGCCAGCAGTTACCTAGCGGGAGGAGCCGGGGAGCTGTTTTTT. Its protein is CASSYLAGGAGELFF.

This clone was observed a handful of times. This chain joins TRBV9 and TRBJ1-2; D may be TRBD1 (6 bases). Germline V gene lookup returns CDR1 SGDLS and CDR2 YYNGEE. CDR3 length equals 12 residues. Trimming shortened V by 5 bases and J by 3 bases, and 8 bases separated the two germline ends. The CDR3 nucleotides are TGTGCCAGCAGGGGGGCAGACTATGGCTACACCTTC. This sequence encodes CASRGADYGYTF. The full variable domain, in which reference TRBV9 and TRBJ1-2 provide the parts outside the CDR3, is DSGVTQTPKHLITATGQRVTLRCSPRSGDLSVYWYQQSLDQGLQFLIQYYNGEERAKGNILERFSAQQFPDLHSELNLSSLELGDSALYFCASRGADYGYTFGSGTRLTVV.

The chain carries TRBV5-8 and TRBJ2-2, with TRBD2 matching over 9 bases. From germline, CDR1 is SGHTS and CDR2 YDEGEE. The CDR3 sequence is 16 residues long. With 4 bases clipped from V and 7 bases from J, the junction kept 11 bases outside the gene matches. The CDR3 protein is CASSLGLAGRIGELFF. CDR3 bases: TGTGCCAGCAGCCTGGGGCTAGCGGGGAGGATCGGGGAGCTGTTTTTT.

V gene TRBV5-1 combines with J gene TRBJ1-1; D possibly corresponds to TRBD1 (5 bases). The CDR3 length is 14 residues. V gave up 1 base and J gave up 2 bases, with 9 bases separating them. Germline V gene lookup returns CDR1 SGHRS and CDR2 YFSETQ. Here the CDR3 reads CASSLQGGNTEAFF. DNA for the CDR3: TGCGCCAGCAGCTTGCAGGGAGGTAACACTGAAGCTTTCTTT.

The CDR3 region has the DNA TGTGCCAGCAGCCCACAGGGGGGTATTGTGTCCTACGAGCAGTACTTC. It encodes CASSPQGGIVSYEQYF. The rearrangement joins TRBV7-2 to TRBJ2-7, with 8 bases aligning to TRBD1. Germline loops: CDR1 SGHTA, CDR2 FQGNSA. Losses at the gene ends were 5 bases for V and 1 base for J; bases not matched to a gene: 10. CDR3 length: 16 amino acids.

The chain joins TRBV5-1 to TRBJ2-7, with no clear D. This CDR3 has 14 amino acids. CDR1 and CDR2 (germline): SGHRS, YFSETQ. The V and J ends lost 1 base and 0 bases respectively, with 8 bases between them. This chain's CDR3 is CASSLPANSYEQYF. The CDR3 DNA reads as TGCGCCAGCAGCTTGCCAGCGAACTCCTACGAGCAGTACTTC.

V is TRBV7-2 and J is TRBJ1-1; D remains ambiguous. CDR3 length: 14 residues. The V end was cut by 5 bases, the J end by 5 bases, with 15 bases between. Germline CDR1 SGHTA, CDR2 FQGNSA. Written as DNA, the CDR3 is TGTGCCAGCAGCGACTACAACGGTGGAACTGAAGCTTTCTTT. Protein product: CASSDYNGGTEAFF.

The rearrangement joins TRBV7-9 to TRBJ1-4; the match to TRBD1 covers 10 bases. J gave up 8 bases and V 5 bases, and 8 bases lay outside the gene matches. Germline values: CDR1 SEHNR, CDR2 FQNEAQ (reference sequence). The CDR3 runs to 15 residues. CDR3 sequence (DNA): TGTGCCAGCAGCCTAGGGACAGGGGCGAACGAAAAACTGTTTTTT. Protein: CASSLGTGANEKLFF.

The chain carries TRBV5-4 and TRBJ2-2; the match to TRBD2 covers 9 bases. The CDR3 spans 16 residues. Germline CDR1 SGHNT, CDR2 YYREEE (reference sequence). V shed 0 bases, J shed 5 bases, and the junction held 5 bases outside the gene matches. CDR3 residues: CASSLAAGGPTGELFF. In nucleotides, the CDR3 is TGTGCCAGCAGCTTGGCTGCGGGGGGGCCTACCGGGGAGCTGTTTTTT.